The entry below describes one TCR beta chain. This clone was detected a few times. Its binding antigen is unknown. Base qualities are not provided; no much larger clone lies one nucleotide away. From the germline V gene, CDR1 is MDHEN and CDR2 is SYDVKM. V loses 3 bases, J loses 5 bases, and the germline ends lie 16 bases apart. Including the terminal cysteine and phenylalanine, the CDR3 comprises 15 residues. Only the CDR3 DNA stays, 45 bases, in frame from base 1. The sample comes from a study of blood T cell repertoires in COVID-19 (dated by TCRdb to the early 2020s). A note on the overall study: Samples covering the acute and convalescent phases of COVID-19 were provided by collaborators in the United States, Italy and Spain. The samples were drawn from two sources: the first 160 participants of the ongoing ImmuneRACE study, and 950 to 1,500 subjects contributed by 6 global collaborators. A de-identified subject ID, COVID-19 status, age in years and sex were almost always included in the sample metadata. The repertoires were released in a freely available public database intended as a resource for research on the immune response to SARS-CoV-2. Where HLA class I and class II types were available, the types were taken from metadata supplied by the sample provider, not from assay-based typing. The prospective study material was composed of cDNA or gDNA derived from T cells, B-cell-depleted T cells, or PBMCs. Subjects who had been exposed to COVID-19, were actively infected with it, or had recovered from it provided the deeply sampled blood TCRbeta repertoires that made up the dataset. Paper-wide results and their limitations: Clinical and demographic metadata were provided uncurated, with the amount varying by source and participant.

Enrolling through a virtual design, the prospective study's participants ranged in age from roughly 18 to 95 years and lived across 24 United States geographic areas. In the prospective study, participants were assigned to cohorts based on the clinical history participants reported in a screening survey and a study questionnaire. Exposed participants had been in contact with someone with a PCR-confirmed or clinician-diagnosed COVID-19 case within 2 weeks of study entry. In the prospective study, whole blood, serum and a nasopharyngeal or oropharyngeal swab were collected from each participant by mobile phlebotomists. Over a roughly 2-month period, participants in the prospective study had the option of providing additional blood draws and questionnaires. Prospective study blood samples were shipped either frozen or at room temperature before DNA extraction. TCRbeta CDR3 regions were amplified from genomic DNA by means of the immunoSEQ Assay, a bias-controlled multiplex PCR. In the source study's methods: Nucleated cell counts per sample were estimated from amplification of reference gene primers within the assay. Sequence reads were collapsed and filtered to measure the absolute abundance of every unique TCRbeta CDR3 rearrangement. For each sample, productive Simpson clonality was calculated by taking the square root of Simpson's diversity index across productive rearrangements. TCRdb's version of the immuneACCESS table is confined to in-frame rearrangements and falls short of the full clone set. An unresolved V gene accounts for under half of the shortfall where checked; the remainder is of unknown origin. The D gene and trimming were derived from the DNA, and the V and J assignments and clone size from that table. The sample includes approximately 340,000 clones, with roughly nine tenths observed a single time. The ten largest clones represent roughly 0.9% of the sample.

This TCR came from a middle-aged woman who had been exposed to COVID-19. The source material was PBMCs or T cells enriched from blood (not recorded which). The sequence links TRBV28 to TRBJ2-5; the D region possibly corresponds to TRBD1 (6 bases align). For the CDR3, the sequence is CASSFRTGLGETQYF. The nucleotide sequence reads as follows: TGTGCCAGCAGTTTTCGTACAGGGTTAGGGGAGACCCAGTACTTC.